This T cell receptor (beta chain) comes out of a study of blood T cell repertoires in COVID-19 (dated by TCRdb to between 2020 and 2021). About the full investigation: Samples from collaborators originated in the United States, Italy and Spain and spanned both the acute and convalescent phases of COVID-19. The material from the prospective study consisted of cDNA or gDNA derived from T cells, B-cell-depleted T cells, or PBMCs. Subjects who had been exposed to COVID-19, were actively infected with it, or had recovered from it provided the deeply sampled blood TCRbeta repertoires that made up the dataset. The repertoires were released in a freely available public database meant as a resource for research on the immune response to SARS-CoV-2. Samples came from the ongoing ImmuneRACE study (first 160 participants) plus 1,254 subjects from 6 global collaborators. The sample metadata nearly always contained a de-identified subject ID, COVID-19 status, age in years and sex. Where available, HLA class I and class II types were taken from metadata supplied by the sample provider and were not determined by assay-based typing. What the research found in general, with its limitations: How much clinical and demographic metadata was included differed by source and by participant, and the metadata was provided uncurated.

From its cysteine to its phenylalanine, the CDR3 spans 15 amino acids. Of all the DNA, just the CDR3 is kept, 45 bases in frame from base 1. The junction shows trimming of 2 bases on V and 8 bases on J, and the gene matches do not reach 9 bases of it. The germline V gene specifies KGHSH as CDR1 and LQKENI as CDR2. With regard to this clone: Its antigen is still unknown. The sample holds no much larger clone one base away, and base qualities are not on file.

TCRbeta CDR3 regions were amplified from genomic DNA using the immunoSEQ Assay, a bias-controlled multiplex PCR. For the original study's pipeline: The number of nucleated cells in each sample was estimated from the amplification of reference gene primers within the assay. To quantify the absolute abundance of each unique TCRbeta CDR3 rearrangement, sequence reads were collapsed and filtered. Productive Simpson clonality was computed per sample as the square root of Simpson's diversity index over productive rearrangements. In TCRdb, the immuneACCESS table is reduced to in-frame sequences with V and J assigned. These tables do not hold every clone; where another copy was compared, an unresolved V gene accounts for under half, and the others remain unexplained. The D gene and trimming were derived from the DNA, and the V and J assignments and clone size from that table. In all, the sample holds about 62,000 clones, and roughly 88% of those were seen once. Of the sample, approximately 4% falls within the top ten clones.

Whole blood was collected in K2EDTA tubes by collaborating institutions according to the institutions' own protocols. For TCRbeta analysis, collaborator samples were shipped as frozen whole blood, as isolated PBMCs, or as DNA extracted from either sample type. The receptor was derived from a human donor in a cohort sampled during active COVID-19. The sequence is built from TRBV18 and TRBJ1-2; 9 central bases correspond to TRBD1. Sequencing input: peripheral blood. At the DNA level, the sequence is TGTGCCAGCTCACCAACTCTACAGGGGGCGTACGGCTACACCTTC. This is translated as CASSPTLQGAYGYTF.